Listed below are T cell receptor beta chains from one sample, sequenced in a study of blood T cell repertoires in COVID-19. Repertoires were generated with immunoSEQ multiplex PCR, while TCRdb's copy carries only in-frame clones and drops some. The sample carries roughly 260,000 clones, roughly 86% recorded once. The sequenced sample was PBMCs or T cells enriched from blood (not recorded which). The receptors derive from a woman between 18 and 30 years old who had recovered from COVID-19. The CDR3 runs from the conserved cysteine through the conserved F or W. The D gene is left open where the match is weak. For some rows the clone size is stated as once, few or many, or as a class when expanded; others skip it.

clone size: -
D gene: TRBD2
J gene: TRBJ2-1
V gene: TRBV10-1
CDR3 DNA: TGCGCCAGCAGCCCCGGGACTAGCGGGTTTGAAGAGCAGTTCTTC
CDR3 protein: CASSPGTSGFEEQFF

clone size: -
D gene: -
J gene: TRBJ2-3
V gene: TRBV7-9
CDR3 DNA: TGTGCCAGCAGCTTAGCGGCAGGGGCAGATACGCAGTATTTT
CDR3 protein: CASSLAAGADTQYF

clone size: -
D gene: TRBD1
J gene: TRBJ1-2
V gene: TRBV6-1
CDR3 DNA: TGTGCCAGCAGTGAAAAGGGGACAGGGTACGGCTACACCTTC
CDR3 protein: CASSEKGTGYGYTF

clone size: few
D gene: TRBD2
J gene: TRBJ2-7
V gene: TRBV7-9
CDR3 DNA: TGTGCCAGCAACCCCGTGGTAGCGGGAGCGTACGAGCAGTACTTC
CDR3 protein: CASNPVVAGAYEQYF

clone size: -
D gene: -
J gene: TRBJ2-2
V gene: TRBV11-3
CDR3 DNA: TGTGCCAGCAGCTTAGAAGGGGGAATCGGGGAGCTGTTTTTT
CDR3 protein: CASSLEGGIGELFF

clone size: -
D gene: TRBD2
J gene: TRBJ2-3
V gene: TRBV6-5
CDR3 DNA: TGTGCCAGCAGTTACTTCGGGAGGGCCGGAACAGATACGCAGTATTTT
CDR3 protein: CASSYFGRAGTDTQYF

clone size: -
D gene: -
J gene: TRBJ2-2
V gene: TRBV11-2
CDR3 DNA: TGTGCCAGCAGCCCCCCTATCGGGGAGCTGTTTTTT
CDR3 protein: CASSPPIGELFF

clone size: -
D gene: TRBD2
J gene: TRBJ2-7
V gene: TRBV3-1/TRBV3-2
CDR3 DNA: TGTGCCAGCAGCCCAGGGTCGGGGGGGCCCGGGCAGTACTTC
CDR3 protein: CASSPGSGGPGQYF

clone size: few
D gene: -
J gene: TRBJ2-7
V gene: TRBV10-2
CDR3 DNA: TGCGCCAGCAGGGGGGCCTCCTACGAGCAGTACTTC
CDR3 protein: CASRGASYEQYF

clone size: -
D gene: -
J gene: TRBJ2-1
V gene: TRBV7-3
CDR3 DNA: TGTGCCAGCAGCTTAAGGGGGGACAATGAGCAGTTCTTC
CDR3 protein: CASSLRGDNEQFF

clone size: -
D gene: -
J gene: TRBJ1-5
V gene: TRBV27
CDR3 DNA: TGTGCCAGCAGTAGCCGGGGAAGCAATCAGCCCCAGCATTTT
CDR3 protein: CASSSRGSNQPQHF

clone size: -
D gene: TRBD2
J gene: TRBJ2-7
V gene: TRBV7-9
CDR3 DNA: TGTGCCAGCAGCCTACTAGCGGGAGGCGAGCAGTACTTC
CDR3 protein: CASSLLAGGEQYF

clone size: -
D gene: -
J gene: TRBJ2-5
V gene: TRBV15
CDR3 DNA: TGTGCCACCAGCTCTCGGCTAGGCTCTCAAGAGACCCAGTACTTC
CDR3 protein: CATSSRLGSQETQYF

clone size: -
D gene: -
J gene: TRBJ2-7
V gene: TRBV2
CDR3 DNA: TGTGCCAGCAAGCCATCACAGACCTACGAGCAGTACTTC
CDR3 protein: CASKPSQTYEQYF

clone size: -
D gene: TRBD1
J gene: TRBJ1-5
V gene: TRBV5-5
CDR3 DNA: TGTGCCAGCAGCGCCGGGACAGGTTACCAGCCCCAGCATTTT
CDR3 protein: CASSAGTGYQPQHF

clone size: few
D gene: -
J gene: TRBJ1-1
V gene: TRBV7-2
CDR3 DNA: TGTGCCAGCAGCTTAGCTAGCAGGGGATGGACTGAAGCTTTCTTT
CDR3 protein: CASSLASRGWTEAFF

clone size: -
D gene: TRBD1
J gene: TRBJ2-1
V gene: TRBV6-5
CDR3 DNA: TGTGCCAGCAGTTACCCAGGGACAGGCAATGAGCAGTTCTTC
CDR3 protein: CASSYPGTGNEQFF

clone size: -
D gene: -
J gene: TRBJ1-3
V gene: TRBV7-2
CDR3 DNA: TGTGCCAGCAGCTCCATGGAGGGCCCCTCTGGAAACACCATATATTTT
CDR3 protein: CASSSMEGPSGNTIYF

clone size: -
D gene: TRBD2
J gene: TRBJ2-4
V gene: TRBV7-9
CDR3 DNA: TGTGCCAGCAGCCGTAAACTAGCGGGAGGGCCGGTAGGCATTCAGTACTTC
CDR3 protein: CASSRKLAGGPVGIQYF

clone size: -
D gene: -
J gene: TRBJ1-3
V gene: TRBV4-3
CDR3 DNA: TGCGCCAGCGGAACACAGACCGGGTTAGCGGACACCATATATTTT
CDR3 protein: CASGTQTGLADTIYF

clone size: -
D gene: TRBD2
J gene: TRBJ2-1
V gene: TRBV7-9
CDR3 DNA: TGTGCCAGCAGCTTACCGAAGGACAGGCCCAGCGGGGGGTACAATGAGCAGTTCTTC
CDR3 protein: CASSLPKDRPSGGYNEQFF

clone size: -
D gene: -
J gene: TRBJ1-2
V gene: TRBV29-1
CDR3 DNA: TGCAGCGTGGTTGAGGGCTTGGGGTTTGCTGGCTACACCTTC
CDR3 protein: CSVVEGLGFAGYTF

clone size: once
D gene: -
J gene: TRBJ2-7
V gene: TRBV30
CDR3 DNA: TGTGCCTGGAGTATAGTGAATTCTTACGAGCAGTACTTC
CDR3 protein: CAWSIVNSYEQYF

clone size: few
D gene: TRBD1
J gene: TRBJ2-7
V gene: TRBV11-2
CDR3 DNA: TGTGCCAGCAGCTTCGGGACAGATGGAACCTACGAGCAGTACTTC
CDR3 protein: CASSFGTDGTYEQYF

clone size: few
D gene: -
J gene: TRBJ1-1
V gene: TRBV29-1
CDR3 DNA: TGCAGCGTTGAACCGGCCAGAGGTGAAGCTTTCTTT
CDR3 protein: CSVEPARGEAFF

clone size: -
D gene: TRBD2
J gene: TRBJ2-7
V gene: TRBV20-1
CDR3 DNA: TGCAGTGCTAGTCGGATGATACTAGCGGGGGGGAACTCCTACGAGCAGTACTTC
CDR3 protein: CSASRMILAGGNSYEQYF

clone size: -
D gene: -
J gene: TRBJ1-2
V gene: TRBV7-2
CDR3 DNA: TGTGCCAGCAGCGGCTCAGCTAACTATGGCTACACCTTC
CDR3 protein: CASSGSANYGYTF

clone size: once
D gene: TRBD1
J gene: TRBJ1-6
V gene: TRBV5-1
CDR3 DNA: TGCGCCAGCAGCTTGGGGGGACAGGGTCGTTCACCCCTCCACTTT
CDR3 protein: CASSLGGQGRSPLHF

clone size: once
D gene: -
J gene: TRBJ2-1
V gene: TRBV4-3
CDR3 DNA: TGCGCCAGCAGCCGACGTGGTTCTAGTTCCGATGAGCAGTTCTTC
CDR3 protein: CASSRRGSSSDEQFF

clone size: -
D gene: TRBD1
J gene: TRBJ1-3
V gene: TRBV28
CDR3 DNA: TGTGCCAGCAGACAAAGACAGGGGATAACTGGAAACACCATATATTTT
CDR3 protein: CASRQRQGITGNTIYF

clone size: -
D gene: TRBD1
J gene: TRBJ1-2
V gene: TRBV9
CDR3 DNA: TGTGCCAGCAGCGTAGGGACAGGGGGTGGCTACACCTTC
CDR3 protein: CASSVGTGGGYTF

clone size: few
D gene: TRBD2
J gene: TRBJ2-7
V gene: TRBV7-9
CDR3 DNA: TGTGCCAGCAGCCCTCGAACTAGCGGGAGATCCGAGCAGTACTTC
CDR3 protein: CASSPRTSGRSEQYF

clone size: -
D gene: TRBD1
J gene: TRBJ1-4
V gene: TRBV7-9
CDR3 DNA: TGTGCCAGCAGGCGAGGACAGGGGTCAGAAAAACTGTTTTTT
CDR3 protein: CASRRGQGSEKLFF

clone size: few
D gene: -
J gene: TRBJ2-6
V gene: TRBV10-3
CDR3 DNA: TGTGCCACAGCCACCTCGGAGAGGGCTGGGGCCAACGTCCTGACTTTC
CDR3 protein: CATATSERAGANVLTF

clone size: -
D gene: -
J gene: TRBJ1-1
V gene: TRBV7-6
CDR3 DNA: TGTGCCAGCAGCTTAGATGCGGGGTTGAGTGTGGCTGAAGCTTTCTTT
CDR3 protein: CASSLDAGLSVAEAFF

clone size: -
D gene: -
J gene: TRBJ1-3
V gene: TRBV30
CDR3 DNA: TGTGCCTGGAGTGTACGGGCCGCCTGGGAGGGAAACACCATATATTTT
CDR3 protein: CAWSVRAAWEGNTIYF

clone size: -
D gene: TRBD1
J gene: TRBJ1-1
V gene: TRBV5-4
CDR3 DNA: TGTGCCAGCAGCGACGGACAGGGGGCTTGGGCTTTCTTT
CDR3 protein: CASSDGQGAWAFF

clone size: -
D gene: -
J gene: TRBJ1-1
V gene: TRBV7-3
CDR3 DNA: TGTGCCAGCAGCTTACCAGGGAACACTGAAGCTTTCTTT
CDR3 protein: CASSLPGNTEAFF

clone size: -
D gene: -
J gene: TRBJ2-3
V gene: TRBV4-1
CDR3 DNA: TGCGCCAGCAGCCAAGTCTTCAGCGGGCGCACAGATACGCAGTATTTT
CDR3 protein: CASSQVFSGRTDTQYF

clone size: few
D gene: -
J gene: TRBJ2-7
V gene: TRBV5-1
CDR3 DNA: TGCGCCAGCAGCTTCTCTCCAGGAGGGGTCGAGCAGTACTTC
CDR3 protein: CASSFSPGGVEQYF

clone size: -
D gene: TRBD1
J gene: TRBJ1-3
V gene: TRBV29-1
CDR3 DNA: TGCAGCGTAGCAGACAGGGGGACTGGAAACACCATATATTTT
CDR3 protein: CSVADRGTGNTIYF

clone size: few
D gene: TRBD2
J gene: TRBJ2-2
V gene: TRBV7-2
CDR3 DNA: TGTGCCAGCAGCCTACCTAGCGGTGGGACCGGGGAGCTGTTTTTT
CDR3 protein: CASSLPSGGTGELFF